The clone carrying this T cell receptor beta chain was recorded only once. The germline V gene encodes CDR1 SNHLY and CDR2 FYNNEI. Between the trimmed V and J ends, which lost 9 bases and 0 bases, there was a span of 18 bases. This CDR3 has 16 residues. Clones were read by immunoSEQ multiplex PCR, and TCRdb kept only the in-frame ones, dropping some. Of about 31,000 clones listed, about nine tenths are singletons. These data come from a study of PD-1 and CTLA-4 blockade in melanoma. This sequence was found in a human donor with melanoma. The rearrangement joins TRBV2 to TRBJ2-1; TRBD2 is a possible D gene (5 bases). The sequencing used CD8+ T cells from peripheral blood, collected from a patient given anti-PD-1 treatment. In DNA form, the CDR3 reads TGTGCCAGAGAGCTAGGCGGGTTAAACTCCTACAATGAGCAGTTCTTC. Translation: CARELGGLNSYNEQFF.